A single TCR beta chain is shown here with its context. Its antigen is still unknown. The CDR3 contains 13 residues. Trimming removed 3 bases from V and 1 base from J, with 6 bases in between. The germline V gene encodes CDR1 SGHTA and CDR2 FQGNSA. This record belongs to a study of T cell responses to AZD1222 COVID-19 vaccine. Points from the study as a whole: Clonal diversity was possibly underestimated, and white British individuals and females predominated among donors. The study found vaccine-associated CD4 TCRs spanning spike, dominant at 160-218 and 743-854. Just a handful of people given AZD1222 tested seropositive at baseline. Repertoires were obtained only post-peak T cell response.

The protocol was immunoSEQ multiplex PCR, while the TCRdb copy is restricted to in-frame clones and leaves out a portion. The sample consists of 90,000 to 150,000 clones, 80% to 90% of them appearing once. The clonotype comes from an adult in good health. This sequence joins TRBV7-2 and TRBJ1-1; no definite D call. The source was peripheral blood, collected on day 0 of AZD1222 vaccination. The CDR3 loop is CASSFSGNTEAFF. CDR3 bases: TGTGCCAGCAGCTTTTCGGGGAACACTGAAGCTTTCTTT.